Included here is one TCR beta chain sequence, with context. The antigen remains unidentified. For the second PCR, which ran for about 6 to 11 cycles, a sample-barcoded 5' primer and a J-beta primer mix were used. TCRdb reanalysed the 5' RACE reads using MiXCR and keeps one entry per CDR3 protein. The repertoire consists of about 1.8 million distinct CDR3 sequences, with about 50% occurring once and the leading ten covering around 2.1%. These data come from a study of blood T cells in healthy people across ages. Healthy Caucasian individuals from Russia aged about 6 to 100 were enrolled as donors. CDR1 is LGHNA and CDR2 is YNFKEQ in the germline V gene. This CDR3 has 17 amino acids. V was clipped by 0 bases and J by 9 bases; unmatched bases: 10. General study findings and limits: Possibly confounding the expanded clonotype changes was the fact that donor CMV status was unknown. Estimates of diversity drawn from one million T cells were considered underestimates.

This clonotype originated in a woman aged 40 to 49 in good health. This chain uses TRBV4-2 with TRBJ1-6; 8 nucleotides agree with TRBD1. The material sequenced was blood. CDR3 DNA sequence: TGTGCCAGCAGCCAAGACCAGGGGGCATCCTCCAGTTCACCCCTCCACTTT. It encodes CASSQDQGASSSSPLHF.